The 9 T cell receptor beta chains below were found in one sample sequenced in a study of cytotoxic CD8 clonotypes in ibrutinib-treated CLL. Sequencing was performed with immunoSEQ multiplex PCR; in TCRdb, only in-frame clones are kept and a portion is missing. The sample lists about 300,000 clones; around 76% were seen once. Sequencing was performed on PBMCs, taken at disease progression, from a patient treated with ibrutinib. These receptors all come from a human donor with chronic lymphocytic leukemia.

V and J are TRBV18 and TRBJ1-1; D remains unclear. The CDR3 has 14 amino acids. CDR1 and CDR2 from the germline V gene are KGHSH and LQKENI. The V end lost 6 bases, the J end lost 6 bases, and 17 bases lay between the germline ends. The CDR3 sequence: CASSDQRARSEAFF. DNA for the CDR3: TGTGCCAGCTCCGACCAAAGGGCGCGGTCTGAAGCTTTCTTT.

V gene TRBV5-1 combines with J gene TRBJ2-5, with a weak D call TRBD2 (7 bases). Germline lookup yields CDR1 SGHRS and CDR2 YFSETQ. Deletions cut 0 bases from V and 2 bases from J, with 26 bases between. CDR3 length equals 20 residues. In nucleotides, the CDR3 is TGCGCCAGCAGCTTGGTTTTCAACTCCCCCTATGGGGGGGCGCAAGAGACCCAGTACTTC. Translated, it gives CASSLVFNSPYGGAQETQYF.

This sequence joins TRBV9 and TRBJ2-2, with a possible D match to TRBD2 (5 bases). The CDR3 runs 13 residues. Germline lookup yields CDR1 SGDLS and CDR2 YYNGEE. V shed 3 bases and J shed 5 bases, with 8 bases lying between them. The CDR3, as DNA: TGTGCCAGCAGCGCTAGCTGGACCGGGGAGCTGTTTTTT. Its translation: CASSASWTGELFF. The whole variable domain, remainder taken from reference TRBV9 and TRBJ2-2, is DSGVTQTPKHLITATGQRVTLRCSPRSGDLSVYWYQQSLDQGLQFLIQYYNGEERAKGNILERFSAQQFPDLHSELNLSSLELGDSALYFCASSASWTGELFFGEGSRLTVL.

V and J are TRBV9 and TRBJ1-2; 10 bases align to TRBD1. Germline lookup yields CDR1 SGDLS and CDR2 YYNGEE. The CDR3 length is 13 residues. Trimming cost V 5 bases and J 8 bases; bases outside gene matches: 6. This chain's CDR3 is CASRGTGVGGYTF. The DNA of the CDR3 is TGTGCCAGCAGAGGGACAGGGGTTGGAGGCTACACCTTC.

The chain recombines TRBV4-3 with TRBJ1-1; D not resolved. Trimming shortened V by 4 bases and J by 1 base, and 10 bases separated the two germline ends. The germline CDR1 and CDR2 sequences are LGHNA and YSLEER. The CDR3 is 14 residues long. CDR3 sequence reads: CASSPGIRNTEAFF. The CDR3 DNA reads as TGCGCCAGCAGCCCCGGAATTCGGAACACTGAAGCTTTCTTT.

This clone was detected only a few times. This chain connects TRBV5-1 to TRBJ2-7; D might be TRBD1 or TRBD2, each matching 6 bases. Trimming shortened V by 0 bases and J by 11 bases, and 12 bases separated the two germline ends. Per germline, CDR1 SGHRS and CDR2 YFSETQ. CDR3 size: 12 residues. CDR3 residues: CASSLAGGQEYF. CDR3 nucleotides: TGCGCCAGCAGCTTGGCCGGGGGCCAGGAGTACTTC.

V gene TRBV4-1 combines with J gene TRBJ1-1; a weak D match, TRBD1 (5 bases). The CDR3 extends over 14 amino acids. Trimming removed 5 bases at V and 6 bases at J, with 16 bases between. Germline CDR1 and CDR2: MGHRA and YSYEKL. CDR3: CASSAGPLSPEAFF. The CDR3 DNA follows: TGCGCCAGCAGCGCGGGACCGCTCTCACCTGAAGCTTTCTTT.

The rearrangement links TRBV29-1 to TRBJ2-5, with D uncertain. This CDR3 has 15 amino acids. V was cut by 5 bases and J by 2 bases, with 18 bases left in between. Germline-derived CDR1 and CDR2 are SQVTM and ANQGSEA. The CDR3 protein is CSVRWWVQTQETQYF. The CDR3 coding sequence is TGCAGCGTTCGATGGTGGGTTCAGACTCAAGAGACCCAGTACTTC.

The J gene is TRBJ2-3, the V gene TRBV2; TRBD2 might be the D (5 bases). The CDR3 runs to 13 residues. CDR1 SNHLY and CDR2 FYNNEI come from the germline V gene. The germline V and J ends were trimmed by 7 bases and 5 bases, with 13 bases remaining between them. DNA of the CDR3: TGTGCCAGCACAACGGGGATCGGAGATACGCAGTATTTT. It encodes CASTTGIGDTQYF. The full variable domain, its missing parts supplied by reference TRBV2 and TRBJ2-3, is EPEVTQTPSHQVTQMGQEVILRCVPISNHLYFYWYRQILGQKVEFLVSFYNNEISEKSEIFDDQFSVERPDGSNFTLKIRSTKLEDSAMYFCASTTGIGDTQYFGPGTRLTVL.